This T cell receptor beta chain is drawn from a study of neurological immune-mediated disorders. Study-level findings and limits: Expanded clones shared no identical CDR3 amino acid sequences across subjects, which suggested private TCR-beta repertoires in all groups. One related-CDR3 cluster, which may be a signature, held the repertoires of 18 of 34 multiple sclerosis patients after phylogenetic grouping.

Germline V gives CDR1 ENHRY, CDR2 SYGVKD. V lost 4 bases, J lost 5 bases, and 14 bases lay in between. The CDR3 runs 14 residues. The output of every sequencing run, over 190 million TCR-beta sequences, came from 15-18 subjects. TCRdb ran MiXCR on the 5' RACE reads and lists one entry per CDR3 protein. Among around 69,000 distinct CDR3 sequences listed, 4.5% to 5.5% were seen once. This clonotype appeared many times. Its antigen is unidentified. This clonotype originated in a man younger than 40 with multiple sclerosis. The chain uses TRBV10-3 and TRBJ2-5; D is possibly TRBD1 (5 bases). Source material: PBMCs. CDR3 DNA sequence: TGTGCCATCAGTGTGGACACCCGTTCGGAGACCCAGTACTTC. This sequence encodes CAISVDTRSETQYF.